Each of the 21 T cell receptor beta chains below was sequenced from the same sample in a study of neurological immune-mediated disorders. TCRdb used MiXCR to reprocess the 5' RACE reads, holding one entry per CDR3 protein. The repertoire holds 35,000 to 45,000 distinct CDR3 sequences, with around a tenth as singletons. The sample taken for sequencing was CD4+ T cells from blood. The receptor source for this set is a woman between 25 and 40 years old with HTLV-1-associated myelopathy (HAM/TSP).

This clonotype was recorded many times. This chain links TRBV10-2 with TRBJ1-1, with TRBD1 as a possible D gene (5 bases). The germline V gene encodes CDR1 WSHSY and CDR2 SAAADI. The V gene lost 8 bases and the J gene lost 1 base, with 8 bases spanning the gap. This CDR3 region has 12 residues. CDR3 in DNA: TGCGCCAGCGAAACAGGGAACACTGAAGCTTTCTTT. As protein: CASETGNTEAFF.

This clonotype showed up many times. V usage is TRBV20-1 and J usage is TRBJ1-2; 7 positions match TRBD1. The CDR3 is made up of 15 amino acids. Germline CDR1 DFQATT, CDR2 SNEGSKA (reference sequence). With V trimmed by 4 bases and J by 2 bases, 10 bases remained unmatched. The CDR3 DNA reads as TGCAGTGCTACACGGGACAGAATATTAAACTATGGCTACACCTTC. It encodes CSATRDRILNYGYTF.

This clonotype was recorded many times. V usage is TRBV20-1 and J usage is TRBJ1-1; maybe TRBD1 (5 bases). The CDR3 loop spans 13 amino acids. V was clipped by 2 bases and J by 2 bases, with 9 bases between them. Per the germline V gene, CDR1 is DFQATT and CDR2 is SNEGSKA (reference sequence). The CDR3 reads CSARRGGNTEAFF. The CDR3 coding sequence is TGCAGTGCTAGACGGGGCGGTAACACTGAAGCTTTCTTT.

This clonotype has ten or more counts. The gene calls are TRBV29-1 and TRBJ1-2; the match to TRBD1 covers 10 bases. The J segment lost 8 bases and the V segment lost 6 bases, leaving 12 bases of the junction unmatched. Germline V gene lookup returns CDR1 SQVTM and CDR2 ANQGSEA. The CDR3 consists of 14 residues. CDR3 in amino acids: CSVAGTGVVLGYTF. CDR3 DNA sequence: TGCAGCGTGGCGGGGACAGGGGTGGTACTCGGCTACACCTTC. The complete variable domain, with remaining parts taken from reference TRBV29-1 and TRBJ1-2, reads SAVISQKPSRDICQRGTSLTIQCQVDSQVTMMFWYRQQPGQSLTLIATANQGSEATYESGFVIDKFPISRPNLTFSTLTVSNMSPEDSSIYLCSVAGTGVVLGYTFGSGTRLTVV.

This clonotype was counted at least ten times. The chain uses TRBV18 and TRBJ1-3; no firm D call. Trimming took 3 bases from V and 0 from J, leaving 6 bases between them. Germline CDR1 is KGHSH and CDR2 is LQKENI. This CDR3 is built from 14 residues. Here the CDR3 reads CASSPRGSGNTIYF. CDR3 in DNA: TGTGCCAGCTCACCGCGTGGCTCTGGAAACACCATATATTTT.

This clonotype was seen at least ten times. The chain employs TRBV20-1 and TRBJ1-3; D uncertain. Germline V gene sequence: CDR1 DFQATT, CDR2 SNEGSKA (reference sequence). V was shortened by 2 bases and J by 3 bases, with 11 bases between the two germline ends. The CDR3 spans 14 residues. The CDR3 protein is CSARTWVGGNTIYF. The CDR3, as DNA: TGCAGTGCTAGAACGTGGGTCGGTGGAAACACCATATATTTT.

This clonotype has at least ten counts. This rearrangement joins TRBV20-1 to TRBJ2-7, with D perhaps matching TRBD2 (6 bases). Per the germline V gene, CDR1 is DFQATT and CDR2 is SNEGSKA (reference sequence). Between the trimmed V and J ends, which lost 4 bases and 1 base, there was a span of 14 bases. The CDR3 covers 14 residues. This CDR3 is CSAIPGSGSYEQYF. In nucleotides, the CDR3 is TGCAGTGCTATTCCGGGGAGCGGGTCCTACGAGCAGTACTTC.

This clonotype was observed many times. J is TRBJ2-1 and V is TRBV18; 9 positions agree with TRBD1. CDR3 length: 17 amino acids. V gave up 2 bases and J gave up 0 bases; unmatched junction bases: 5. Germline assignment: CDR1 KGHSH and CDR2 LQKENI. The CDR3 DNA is TGTGCCAGCTCACCATCCCGGACAGGGGCCTCCTACAATGAGCAGTTCTTC. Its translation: CASSPSRTGASYNEQFF. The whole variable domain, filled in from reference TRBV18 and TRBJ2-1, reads NAGVMQNPRHLVRRRGQEARLRCSPMKGHSHVYWYRQLPEEGLKFMVYLQKENIIDESGMPKERFSAEFPKEGPSILRIQQVVRGDSAAYFCASSPSRTGASYNEQFFGPGTRLTVL.

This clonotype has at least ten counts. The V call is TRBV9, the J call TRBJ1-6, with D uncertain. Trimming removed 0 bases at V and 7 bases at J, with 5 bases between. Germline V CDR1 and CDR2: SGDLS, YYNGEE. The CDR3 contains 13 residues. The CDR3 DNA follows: TGTGCCAGCAGCGTAGAGTCGAATTCACCCCTCCACTTT. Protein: CASSVESNSPLHF. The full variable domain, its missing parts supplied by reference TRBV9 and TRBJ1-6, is DSGVTQTPKHLITATGQRVTLRCSPRSGDLSVYWYQQSLDQGLQFLIQYYNGEERAKGNILERFSAQQFPDLHSELNLSSLELGDSALYFCASSVESNSPLHFGNGTRLTVT.

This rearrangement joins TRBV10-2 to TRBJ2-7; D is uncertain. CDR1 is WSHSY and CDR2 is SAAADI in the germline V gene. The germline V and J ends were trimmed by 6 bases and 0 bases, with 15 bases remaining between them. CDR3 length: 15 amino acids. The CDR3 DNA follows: TGCGCCAGCAGCAAGAATAACCCCCCCTCCTACGAGCAGTACTTC. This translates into CASSKNNPPSYEQYF.

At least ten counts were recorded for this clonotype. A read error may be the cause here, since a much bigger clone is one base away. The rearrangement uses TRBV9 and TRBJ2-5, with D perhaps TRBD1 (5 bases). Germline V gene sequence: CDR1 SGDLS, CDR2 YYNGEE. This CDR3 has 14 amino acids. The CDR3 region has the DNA TGTGCCAACAGCACCCTTGGGGCCGGAGAGACCCAGTACTTC. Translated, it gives CANSTLGAGETQYF.

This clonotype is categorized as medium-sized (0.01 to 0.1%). CDR3 DNA: TGCGCCAGCAGCTTGGGGGGGCTCGATAGTTCACCCCTCCACTTT. It specifies CASSLGGLDSSPLHF. The chain links TRBV5-1 to TRBJ1-6; TRBD1 might be the D (6 bases). The germline CDR1 and CDR2 sequences are SGHRS and YFSETQ. V shed 0 bases and J shed 9 bases, with 13 bases lying between them. The CDR3 covers 15 residues.

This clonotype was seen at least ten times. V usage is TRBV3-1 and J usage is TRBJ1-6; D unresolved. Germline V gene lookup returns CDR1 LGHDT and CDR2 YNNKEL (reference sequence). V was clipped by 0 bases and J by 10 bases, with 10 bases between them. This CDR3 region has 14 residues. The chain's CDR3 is CASSQESSTSPLHF. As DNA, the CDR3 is TGTGCCAGCAGCCAAGAATCGAGTACCTCACCCCTCCACTTT.

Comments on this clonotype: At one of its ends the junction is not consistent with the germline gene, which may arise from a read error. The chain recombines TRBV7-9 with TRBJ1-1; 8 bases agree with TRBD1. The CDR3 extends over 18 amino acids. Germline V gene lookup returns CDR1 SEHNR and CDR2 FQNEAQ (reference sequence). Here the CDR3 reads CARSLYPAPGGLFIVTFF. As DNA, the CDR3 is TGTGCCAGAAGCTTATATCCGGCACCAGGGGGCTTATTCATTGTGACTTTCTTT.

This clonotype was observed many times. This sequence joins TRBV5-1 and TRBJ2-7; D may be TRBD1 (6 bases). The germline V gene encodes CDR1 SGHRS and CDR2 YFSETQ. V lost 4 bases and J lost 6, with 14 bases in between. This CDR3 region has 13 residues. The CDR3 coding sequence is TGCGCCAGCAGCCAAGGACAGACGACCGAGCAGTACTTC. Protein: CASSQGQTTEQYF.

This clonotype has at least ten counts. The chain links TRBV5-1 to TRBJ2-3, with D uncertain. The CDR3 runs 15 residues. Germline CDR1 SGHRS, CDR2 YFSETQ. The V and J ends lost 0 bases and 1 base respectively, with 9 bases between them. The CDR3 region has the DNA TGCGCCAGCAGCTTGGTCCCGGGCGGCACAGATACGCAGTATTTT. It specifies CASSLVPGGTDTQYF.

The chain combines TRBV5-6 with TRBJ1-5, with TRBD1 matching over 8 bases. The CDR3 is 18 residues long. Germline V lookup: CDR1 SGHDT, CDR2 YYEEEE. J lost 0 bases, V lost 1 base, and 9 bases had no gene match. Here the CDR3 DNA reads TGTGCCAGCAGCTTGTCGTGGACAGGGATCCATAGCAATCAGCCCCAGCATTTT. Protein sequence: CASSLSWTGIHSNQPQHF. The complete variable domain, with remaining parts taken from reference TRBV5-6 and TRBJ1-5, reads DAGVTQSPTHLIKTRGQQVTLRCSPKSGHDTVSWYQQALGQGPQFIFQYYEEEERQRGNFPDRFSGHQFPNYSSELNVNALLLGDSALYLCASSLSWTGIHSNQPQHFGDGTRLSIL.

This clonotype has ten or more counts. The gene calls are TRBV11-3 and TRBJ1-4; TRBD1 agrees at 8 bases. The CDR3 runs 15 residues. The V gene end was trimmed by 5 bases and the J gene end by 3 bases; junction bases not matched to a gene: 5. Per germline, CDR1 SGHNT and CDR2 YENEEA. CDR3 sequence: CASSRQGRSNEKLFF. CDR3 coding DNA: TGTGCCAGCAGCAGACAGGGGCGTTCTAATGAAAAACTGTTTTTT.

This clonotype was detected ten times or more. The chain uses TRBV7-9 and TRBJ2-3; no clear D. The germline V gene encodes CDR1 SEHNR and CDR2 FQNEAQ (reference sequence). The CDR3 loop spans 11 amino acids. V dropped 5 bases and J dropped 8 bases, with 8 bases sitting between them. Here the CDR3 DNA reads TGTGCCAGCAGCCGAGATCGTACGCAGTATTTT. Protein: CASSRDRTQYF.

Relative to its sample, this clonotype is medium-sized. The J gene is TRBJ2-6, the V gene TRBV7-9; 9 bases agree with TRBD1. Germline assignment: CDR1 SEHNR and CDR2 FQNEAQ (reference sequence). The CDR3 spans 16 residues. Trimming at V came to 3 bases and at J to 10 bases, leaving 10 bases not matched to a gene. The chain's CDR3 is CASSFEPGQGFNVLTF. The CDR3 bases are TGTGCCAGCAGCTTTGAACCGGGACAGGGATTTAACGTCCTGACTTTC.

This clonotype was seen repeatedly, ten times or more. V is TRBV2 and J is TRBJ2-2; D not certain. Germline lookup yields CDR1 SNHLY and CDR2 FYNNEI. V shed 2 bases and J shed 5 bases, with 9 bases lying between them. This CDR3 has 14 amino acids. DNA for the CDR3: TGTGCCAGCAGTGAAACAGTTACAACCGGGGAGCTGTTTTTT. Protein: CASSETVTTGELFF. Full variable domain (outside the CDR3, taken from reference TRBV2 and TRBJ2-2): EPEVTQTPSHQVTQMGQEVILRCVPISNHLYFYWYRQILGQKVEFLVSFYNNEISEKSEIFDDQFSVERPDGSNFTLKIRSTKLEDSAMYFCASSETVTTGELFFGEGSRLTVL.